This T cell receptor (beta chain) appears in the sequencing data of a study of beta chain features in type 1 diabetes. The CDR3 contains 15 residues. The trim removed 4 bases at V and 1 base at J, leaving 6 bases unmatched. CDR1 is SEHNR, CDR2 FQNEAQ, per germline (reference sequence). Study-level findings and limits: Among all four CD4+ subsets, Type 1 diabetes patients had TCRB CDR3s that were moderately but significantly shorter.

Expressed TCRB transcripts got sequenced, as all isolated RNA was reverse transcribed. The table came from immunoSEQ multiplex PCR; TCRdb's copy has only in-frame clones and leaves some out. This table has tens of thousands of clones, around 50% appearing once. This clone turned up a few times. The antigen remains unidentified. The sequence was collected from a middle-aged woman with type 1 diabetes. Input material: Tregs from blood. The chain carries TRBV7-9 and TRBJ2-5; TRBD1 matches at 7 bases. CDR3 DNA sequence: TGTGCCAGCAGCTCGACTACAGGGGTCCAAGAGACCCAGTACTTC. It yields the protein CASSSTTGVQETQYF.